These 10 T cell receptor beta chains originate from one sample sequenced in a study of OX40 agonist ivuxolimab in advanced cancers. Receptor libraries were prepared by the immunoSEQ multiplex PCR assay. In TCRdb, the immuneACCESS table is reduced to in-frame sequences with V and J assigned. These tables do not hold every clone; where another copy was compared, an unresolved V gene accounts for under half, and the others remain unexplained. Within this sample are 65,000 or so clones, with roughly 80% of them counted one time only. The biggest ten clones account for 5% of the sample. This specimen was CD4+ or CD8+ T cells sorted from blood, taken in a trial of the OX40 agonist ivuxolimab. These receptors all come from an adult with an advanced solid tumor such as melanoma, head and neck, liver or kidney cancer.

A few counts support this clone. The rearrangement joins TRBV4-2 to TRBJ2-1; a weak D match, TRBD2 (6 bases). The germline CDR1 and CDR2 sequences are LGHNA and YNFKEQ. V shed 2 bases and J shed 8 bases, with 16 bases lying between them. The CDR3 spans 15 residues. CDR3: CASSQRWPSAYEQFF. CDR3 nucleotide sequence: TGTGCCAGCAGCCAACGGTGGCCTAGCGCCTATGAGCAGTTCTTC.

This clone was found once. The chain uses TRBV5-6 and TRBJ1-5, with no clear D. V lost 2 bases, J lost 0 bases, and 9 bases lay in between. This CDR3 has 15 amino acids. Germline V gives CDR1 SGHDT, CDR2 YYEEEE. In DNA form, the CDR3 reads TGTGCCAGCAGCTTCGGACGGTATAGCAATCAGCCCCAGCATTTT. This encodes CASSFGRYSNQPQHF.

The sample holds one count of this clone. The chain is built from TRBV29-1 and TRBJ2-7; possibly TRBD2 for D (6 bases). This CDR3 has 13 amino acids. Germline-derived CDR1 and CDR2 are SQVTM and ANQGSEA. V lost 6 bases and J 2 bases, leaving 14 bases between the germline ends. CDR3 in DNA: TGCAGCGTCGGGATAGCGGTTGCCTACGAGCAGTACTTC. Its translation: CSVGIAVAYEQYF.

This clone was observed once. The rearrangement joins TRBV27 to TRBJ2-2; D unclear. CDR3 length: 15 residues. Germline CDR1 and CDR2: MNHEY and SMNVEV (reference sequence). Trimming shortened V by 6 bases and J by 2 bases, and 13 bases separated the two germline ends. The CDR3, as DNA: TGTGCCAGCAGACCCTACGGATCCAACACCGGGGAGCTGTTTTTT. Protein: CASRPYGSNTGELFF.

The chain has TRBV30 and TRBJ2-7; D remains unclear. V gave up 2 bases and J gave up 4 bases, with 9 bases separating them. The CDR3 totals 12 residues. Germline CDR1 and CDR2: GTSNPN and SVGIG (reference sequence). This CDR3 is CAWSTIGYEQYF. The CDR3 bases are TGTGCCTGGAGTACCATCGGATACGAGCAGTACTTC.

The rearrangement uses TRBV27 and TRBJ1-2, with TRBD1 matching over 9 bases. Germline trimming cut 8 bases from V and 1 base from J; bases unmatched to any gene: 5. The length of the CDR3 is 14 residues. Per the germline V gene, CDR1 is MNHEY and CDR2 is SMNVEV (reference sequence). DNA for the CDR3: TGTGCCAGCCGGACAGGGGAGCGTAACTATGGCTACACCTTC. Translated, it gives CASRTGERNYGYTF.

The rearrangement uses TRBV27 and TRBJ1-6; TRBD1 is a possible D gene (6 bases). The germline gives CDR1 MNHEY, CDR2 SMNVEV (reference sequence). The ends were cut back, 5 bases at V and 6 bases at J, with 20 bases in the middle. CDR3 length: 17 residues. The CDR3 coding sequence is TGTGCCAGCAGTGGAACCTACAGGGAGGGCCTTAATTCACCCCTCCACTTT. Translating gives CASSGTYREGLNSPLHF.

The chain links TRBV11-2 to TRBJ1-1; TRBD1 matches 10 bases. The CDR3 has 14 residues. Trimming removed 1 base from V and 10 bases from J; junction bases left unmatched: 6. Germline V gene sequence: CDR1 SGHAT, CDR2 FQNNGV. The CDR3 DNA follows: TGTGCCAGCAGCTTAGGGACAGGGGGTTTTGGAGCTTTCTTT. As protein: CASSLGTGGFGAFF.

This clone was seen at least ten times. J is TRBJ2-2 and V is TRBV15, with D possibly called TRBD1 or TRBD2 (5 bases each). The CDR3 has 17 amino acids. Germline CDR1 is LNHNV and CDR2 is YYDKDF (reference sequence). V lost 0 bases to trimming and J lost 0 bases, with 11 bases between them. The CDR3 region is CATSRDREGPNTGELFF. Here the CDR3 DNA reads TGTGCCACCAGCAGAGATAGAGAGGGGCCGAACACCGGGGAGCTGTTTTTT.

This chain connects TRBV28 to TRBJ1-5; weak D call: TRBD1 (5 bases). Germline loops: CDR1 MDHEN, CDR2 SYDVKM. Between the trimmed V and J ends, which lost 5 bases and 6 bases, there was a span of 26 bases. The CDR3 runs to 18 residues. The CDR3 region is CASSQDRWKGLQGQPQHF. The DNA of the CDR3 is TGTGCCAGCAGTCAAGACAGATGGAAAGGGTTGCAAGGTCAGCCCCAGCATTTT.